Below, 9 T cell receptor beta chains from the same sample are listed, as sequenced in a study of OX40 agonist ivuxolimab in advanced cancers. The assay was immunoSEQ multiplex PCR, and TCRdb's table has in-frame clones only and misses some. The table shows roughly 100,000 clones, with roughly 90% occurring only once. Sequencing used CD4+ or CD8+ T cells sorted from blood, obtained in a trial of the OX40 agonist ivuxolimab. These receptors were collected from an adult with an advanced solid tumor such as melanoma, head and neck, liver or kidney cancer.

This clone was seen only once. The chain combines TRBV4-3 with TRBJ1-4; D gene unclear. Germline V CDR1 and CDR2: LGHNA, YSLEER. Trimming cost V 3 bases and J 2 bases, with 16 bases left between them. CDR3 length: 17 residues. This CDR3 is CASSQETRVSTNEKLFF. The CDR3 DNA is TGCGCCAGCAGCCAGGAGACGAGGGTCTCGACTAATGAAAAACTGTTTTTT.

The chain couples TRBV10-3 to TRBJ2-7; D is perhaps TRBD1 (6 bases). The CDR3 is 12 amino acids. The V gene lost 10 bases and the J gene lost 2 bases, with 12 bases spanning the gap. Germline CDR1 is ENHRY and CDR2 is SYGVKD. The chain's CDR3 is CATLGATYEQYF. The CDR3 DNA is TGTGCCACCCTGGGGGCCACCTACGAGCAGTACTTC.

Only one count was recorded for this clone. This rearrangement joins TRBV7-9 to TRBJ1-2; maybe TRBD1 (6 bases). V lost 5 bases and J lost 8, with 18 bases in between. Per the germline V gene, CDR1 is SEHNR and CDR2 is FQNEAQ (reference sequence). CDR3 length equals 14 residues. The CDR3: CASSPVGGAGGYTF. The CDR3 nucleotides read TGTGCCAGCAGCCCTGTGGGGGGCGCTGGGGGCTACACCTTC.

The genes are TRBV28 and TRBJ2-7, with TRBD1 identical over 10 bases. Trimming removed 11 bases from V and 3 bases from J; junction bases left unmatched: 7. The CDR3 is 13 amino acids. Germline V gives CDR1 MDHEN, CDR2 SYDVKM. The DNA for the CDR3 is TGTGCCTCCTCGGGACAGGGGAACTACGAGCAGTACTTC. Amino acids: CASSGQGNYEQYF.

This clone has a handful of counts. V and J are TRBV6-5 and TRBJ1-2; D is unclear. The germline V gene encodes CDR1 MNHEY and CDR2 SVGAGI. The CDR3 is 13 residues long. Trimming left V 0 bases short and J 4 bases short, with 6 bases between. The CDR3 protein is CASSYSKAYGYTF. Here the CDR3 DNA reads TGTGCCAGCAGTTACTCTAAGGCCTATGGCTACACCTTC.

On this clone itself: This specimen includes other DNA sequences encoding the same CDR3. V usage is TRBV18 and J usage is TRBJ1-4; TRBD1 agrees at 11 bases. CDR1 and CDR2 from the germline V gene are KGHSH and LQKENI. The ends lost 3 bases at V and 8 bases at J; junction bases unmatched: 2. The CDR3 extends over 14 amino acids. The CDR3 reads CASSPGQGEEKLFF. The CDR3 region has the DNA TGTGCCAGCTCACCGGGACAGGGGGAGGAAAAACTGTTTTTT.

V is TRBV28 and J is TRBJ2-5; no clear D gene. V was shortened by 6 bases and J by 2 bases, with 10 bases between the two germline ends. Germline V gene sequence: CDR1 MDHEN, CDR2 SYDVKM. The CDR3 sequence is 13 residues long. The CDR3, as DNA: TGTGCCAGCAGATCAACAGCTCAAGAGACCCAGTACTTC. It codes for CASRSTAQETQYF.

Worth noting for this clone: Germline is not matched at one junction end, which may reflect a read error. The chain is built from TRBV7-7 and TRBJ2-7, with D hard to call. Germline CDR1 is SSHAT and CDR2 is FNYEAQ (reference sequence). The length of the CDR3 is 14 residues. The DNA of the CDR3 is TGTGCTAGCAGCTTAGCAGGTCGGGCTGTTGAGCAGTACTTC. Residues: CASSLAGRAVEQYF. The full variable domain, with the rest looked up from reference TRBV7-7 and TRBJ2-7, is GAGVSQSPRYKVTKRGQDVTLRCDPISSHATLYWYQQALGQGPEFLTYFNYEAQPDKSGLPSDRFSAERPEGSISTLTIQRTEQRDSAMYRCASSLAGRAVEQYFGPGTRLTVT.

With respect to this clone: Additional DNA sequences in this sample encode the identical CDR3. V is TRBV7-9 and J is TRBJ2-5; D not resolved. The CDR3 spans 12 residues. CDR1 and CDR2 from the germline V gene are SEHNR and FQNEAQ (reference sequence). V lost 0 bases to trimming and J lost 7 bases, with 6 bases between them. This chain's CDR3 is CASSLAGGTQYF. The CDR3 bases are TGTGCCAGCAGCTTAGCTGGTGGGACCCAGTACTTC.